The next 7 T cell receptor beta chains were all read from a single sample in a study of cytomegalovirus exposure and HLA in healthy donors. PCR amplification relied on 60 Vbeta primers (plus 13 Jbeta primers). Profiling relied on immunoSEQ multiplex PCR, and the TCRdb table lists in-frame clones only, not all of them. Of 100,000 to 150,000 clones in the sample, around 72% were seen once. Sequencing was performed on PBMCs. These TCRs come from a middle-aged woman in good health and CMV-seronegative.

The chain couples TRBV2 to TRBJ1-5; D might be TRBD1 (5 bases). Between the trimmed V and J ends, which lost 2 bases and 4 bases, there was a span of 12 bases. The CDR3 has 15 amino acids. Germline V gene sequence: CDR1 SNHLY, CDR2 FYNNEI. The DNA for the CDR3 is TGTGCCAGCAGTGAAAAGCGGGCAGGGAATCAGCCCCAGCATTTT. Translating it yields CASSEKRAGNQPQHF.

The gene calls are TRBV9 and TRBJ2-3; the match to TRBD2 covers 13 bases. The J segment lost 2 bases and the V segment lost 0 bases, leaving 3 bases of the junction unmatched. Per germline, CDR1 SGDLS and CDR2 YYNGEE. This CDR3 is 17 amino acids long. CDR3 in DNA: TGTGCCAGCAGCGTAGGACTAGCGGGGGGCCCCACAGATACGCAGTATTTT. It is translated as CASSVGLAGGPTDTQYF.

V is TRBV5-1 and J is TRBJ2-5, with 9 bases fitting TRBD1. The V gene's germline CDR1 is SGHRS and CDR2 YFSETQ. J lost 11 bases, V lost 4 bases, and 9 bases had no gene match. The CDR3 loop spans 13 amino acids. The CDR3 region is CASSASGTGFQYF. CDR3 DNA sequence: TGCGCCAGCAGCGCCTCCGGGACAGGGTTTCAGTACTTC.

The chain couples TRBV7-3 to TRBJ2-7; 8 bases map to TRBD2. V trimming: 5 bases; J trimming: 1 base; junction bases outside the gene matches: 7. CDR1 SGHTA and CDR2 FQGTGA come from the germline V gene. The CDR3 loop spans 15 amino acids. The CDR3 DNA reads as TGTGCCAGCAGCCTGCTAGCGGGCCCTTCCTACGAGCAGTACTTC. The encoded protein is CASSLLAGPSYEQYF.

This clone was picked up one time. The chain couples TRBV6-4 to TRBJ2-3, with 11 nucleotides matching TRBD2. This CDR3 region has 19 residues. The V segment lost 3 bases and the J segment 2 bases; nucleotides outside the gene matches: 13. Per the germline V gene, CDR1 is MRHNA and CDR2 is SNTAGT. The CDR3 reads CASSDTGTSGSVYTDTQYF. DNA of the CDR3: TGTGCCAGCAGTGATACCGGGACTAGCGGATCCGTTTACACAGATACGCAGTATTTT.

This chain links TRBV4-2 with TRBJ1-1; D not certain. With 2 bases removed from V and 10 bases from J, the gap between germline ends came to 11 bases. The V gene's germline CDR1 is LGHNA and CDR2 YNFKEQ. CDR3 size: 12 residues. The CDR3 DNA sequence: TGTGCCAGCAGCCAACCGGGTCGTGGAGCTTTCTTT. Translation gives CASSQPGRGAFF.

CDR3 bases: TGTGCCAGCTCACCACGAAGCACGAGAGGAGTAAATGAAAAACTGTTTTTT. It yields the protein CASSPRSTRGVNEKLFF. The genes are TRBV18 and TRBJ1-4, with no clear D. CDR3 length: 17 residues. The germline V gene encodes CDR1 KGHSH and CDR2 LQKENI. The V end lost 1 base, the J end lost 5 bases, and 17 bases lay between the germline ends.